The 20 T cell receptor beta chains below all came from one sample that was sequenced in a study of T cell responses to AZD1222 COVID-19 vaccine. Repertoires were generated with immunoSEQ multiplex PCR, while TCRdb's copy carries only in-frame clones and drops some. The sample consists of more than 85,000 clones, 87% of them appearing once. The source was peripheral blood, collected on day 0 of AZD1222 vaccination. These receptors originate from an adult in good health.

This chain joins TRBV10-3 and TRBJ1-2; D is unresolved. The V end lost 11 bases, the J end lost 4 bases, and 11 bases lay between the germline ends. Germline lookup yields CDR1 ENHRY and CDR2 SYGVKD. The CDR3 has 11 residues. The CDR3 region has the DNA TGTGCCGCCGGGGAGGGCTATGGCTACACCTTC. Translating it yields CAAGEGYGYTF.

This sequence joins TRBV6-5 and TRBJ2-5, with 9 bases aligning to TRBD1. Germline trimming cut 10 bases from V and 3 bases from J; bases unmatched to any gene: 9. This CDR3 has 14 residues. Germline values: CDR1 MNHEY, CDR2 SVGAGI. The CDR3 bases are TGTGCCACCCTCGGTGGGACAGGGAAAGAGACCCAGTACTTC. Its protein product is CATLGGTGKETQYF.

The gene calls are TRBV29-1 and TRBJ2-1; D ambiguous. Per germline, CDR1 SQVTM and CDR2 ANQGSEA. The V end was cut by 6 bases, the J end by 1 base, with 13 bases between. The CDR3 has 14 amino acids. CDR3 residues: CSVESISSYNEQFF. DNA of the CDR3: TGCAGCGTCGAATCTATCTCGTCCTACAATGAGCAGTTCTTC.

The chain joins TRBV30 to TRBJ1-4; 7 nucleotides line up with TRBD1. The CDR3 covers 14 residues. V shed 1 base and J 7 bases; nucleotides not matched to a gene: 6. Per the germline V gene, CDR1 is GTSNPN and CDR2 is SVGIG (reference sequence). The CDR3 nucleotides read TGTGCCTGGAGTGAAAAGGGGGCGGGTGAAAAACTGTTTTTT. This translates into CAWSEKGAGEKLFF. Using reference TRBV30 and TRBJ1-4 for the parts outside the CDR3, the full variable domain is SQTIHQWPATLVQPVGSPLSLECTVEGTSNPNLYWYRQAAGRGLQLLFYSVGIGQISSEVPQNLSASRPQDRQFILSSKKLLLSDSGFYLCAWSEKGAGEKLFFGSGTQLSVL.

The rearrangement uses TRBV7-9 and TRBJ1-2; TRBD1 is a possible D gene (5 bases). This CDR3 is built from 14 residues. Trimming shortened V by 5 bases and J by 5 bases, and 15 bases separated the two germline ends. Germline CDR1 reads SEHNR; CDR2 reads FQNEAQ (reference sequence). CDR3 nucleotide sequence: TGTGCCAGCAGCCCGACGATGGAGGGGTATGGCTACACCTTC. This codes for CASSPTMEGYGYTF.

This rearrangement joins TRBV19 to TRBJ2-1, with 14 bases matching TRBD2. Germline loops: CDR1 LNHDA, CDR2 SQIVND (reference sequence). V lost 6 bases to trimming and J lost 9 bases; unmatched junction nucleotides: 7. The CDR3 is made up of 15 amino acids. In DNA, the CDR3 is TGTGCCAGTAGGGAGACTAGCGGGGGGGCCGGTGAGCAGTTCTTC. Amino acid sequence: CASRETSGGAGEQFF.

The chain recombines TRBV19 with TRBJ1-3; D is unresolved. CDR1 is LNHDA and CDR2 is SQIVND in the germline V gene (reference sequence). V was trimmed by 5 bases and J by 4 bases, leaving 12 bases between them. The CDR3 runs to 14 residues. CDR3 sequence reads: CASSPGLRGNTIYF. The CDR3 DNA sequence: TGTGCCAGTAGTCCGGGCCTTCGAGGAAACACCATATATTTT.

The CDR3 nucleotides are TGCGCCAGCAGCTTCGGAGGGGCGGGACAAGAGACCCAGTACTTC. It encodes CASSFGGAGQETQYF. The V and J genes are TRBV5-1 and TRBJ2-5, with D tentatively TRBD2 (6 bases). CDR1 and CDR2 (germline): SGHRS, YFSETQ. V was clipped by 2 bases and J by 2 bases, with 13 bases between them. CDR3 size: 15 residues.

V and J are TRBV9 and TRBJ1-2; D perhaps matches TRBD1 (5 bases). The CDR3 is made up of 14 amino acids. With 0 bases removed from V and 3 bases from J, the gap between germline ends came to 9 bases. Per germline, CDR1 SGDLS and CDR2 YYNGEE. CDR3 sequence: CASSVAQGYYGYTF. The CDR3 DNA follows: TGTGCCAGCAGCGTAGCTCAGGGTTACTATGGCTACACCTTC.

The CDR3 DNA sequence: TGTGCCAGCAGCGCGGGACAGGGGTCCTACAATGAGCAGTTCTTC. This encodes CASSAGQGSYNEQFF. The V call is TRBV7-9, the J call TRBJ2-1; 10 nucleotides match TRBD1. Germline CDR1 is SEHNR and CDR2 is FQNEAQ (reference sequence). Trimming at V came to 5 bases and at J to 1 base, leaving 2 bases not matched to a gene. This CDR3 is built from 15 residues.

This chain links TRBV9 with TRBJ1-5; D not certain. The CDR3 is 14 amino acids. Germline assignment: CDR1 SGDLS and CDR2 YYNGEE. The V and J ends lost 4 bases and 5 bases respectively, with 13 bases between them. CDR3 sequence reads: CASSPGGTDQPQHF. The CDR3 DNA follows: TGTGCCAGCAGCCCAGGTGGAACCGATCAGCCCCAGCATTTT.

The chain employs TRBV6-1 and TRBJ1-5, with a weak D call TRBD1 (5 bases). CDR3 size: 16 residues. The ends were cut back, 0 bases at V and 3 bases at J, with 12 bases in the middle. From germline, CDR1 is MNHNS and CDR2 SASEGT. The DNA for the CDR3 is TGTGCCAGCAGTGAAGCTAAACAGGTCAACAATCAGCCCCAGCATTTT. It translates to CASSEAKQVNNQPQHF.

The rearrangement joins TRBV6-5 to TRBJ2-5; D possibly corresponds to TRBD1 (6 bases). V gave up 4 bases and J gave up 2 bases, with 8 bases separating them. The germline V gene encodes CDR1 MNHEY and CDR2 SVGAGI. The CDR3 length is 13 residues. CDR3 nucleotides: TGTGCCAGCAGTTGGGGGCGGCAAGAGACCCAGTACTTC. It encodes CASSWGRQETQYF.

This clone was recorded once. The V call is TRBV3-1 (or the pseudogene TRBV3-2), the J call TRBJ2-7, with D possibly TRBD1 on 6 matching bases. Trimming stripped 1 base from V and 4 bases from J, with 14 bases between. Germline-derived CDR1 and CDR2 are LGHDT and YNNKEL (reference sequence). CDR3 length equals 15 residues. The CDR3 nucleotides are TGTGCCAGCAGCCAAGCCGAGGGGGAAAGGTACGAGCAGTACTTC. Residues: CASSQAEGERYEQYF.

The CDR3 nucleotides are TGTGCCAGCAGTTCCCGGTACACTGAAGCTTTCTTT. Its translation is CASSSRYTEAFF. V is TRBV28 and J is TRBJ1-1; D is ambiguous. CDR1 is MDHEN and CDR2 is SYDVKM in the germline V gene. The CDR3 has 12 residues. Trimming cost V 4 bases and J 3 bases, with 6 bases left between them.

The chain has TRBV7-2 and TRBJ2-4, with 10 bases matching TRBD1. The length of the CDR3 is 17 residues. Germline CDR1 and CDR2: SGHTA and FQGNSA. The ends lost 5 bases at V and 1 base at J; junction bases unmatched: 8. The CDR3 bases are TGTGCCAGCAGCCCCTGGACAGGGGGGTGGGCCAAAAACATTCAGTACTTC. The encoded protein is CASSPWTGGWAKNIQYF.

The chain carries TRBV18 and TRBJ1-1; TRBD1 aligns across 7 bases. Germline V gene sequence: CDR1 KGHSH, CDR2 LQKENI. Trimming removed 2 bases from V and 1 base from J; junction bases left unmatched: 13. The CDR3 contains 18 residues. The DNA of the CDR3 is TGTGCCAGCTCACCAGGGATACAGGGGAGCAGGAAGAACACTGAAGCTTTCTTT. This codes for CASSPGIQGSRKNTEAFF.

The DNA of the CDR3 is TGTGCCAGTAGTTCTAGCGGGAGGGGCACCGGGGAGCTGTTTTTT. Its protein product is CASSSSGRGTGELFF. This sequence joins TRBV19 and TRBJ2-2, with 12 bases lining up with TRBD2. V was clipped by 5 bases and J by 4 bases; unmatched bases: 2. The CDR3 loop spans 15 amino acids. CDR1 is LNHDA and CDR2 is SQIVND in the germline V gene (reference sequence).

The genes are TRBV3-1 (or the pseudogene TRBV3-2) and TRBJ2-7, with 7 bases lining up with TRBD1. The CDR3 consists of 16 residues. V was clipped by 4 bases and J by 0 bases; unmatched bases: 9. From germline, CDR1 is LGHDT and CDR2 YNNKEL (reference sequence). The CDR3 coding sequence is TGTGCCAGCAGCCCAAGCGGCAGGGGGAGCTCCTACGAGCAGTACTTC. Translating it yields CASSPSGRGSSYEQYF.

This clone was seen a handful of times. This sequence joins TRBV30 and TRBJ2-7; D call uncertain. CDR3 size: 12 residues. Per the germline V gene, CDR1 is GTSNPN and CDR2 is SVGIG (reference sequence). V dropped 3 bases and J dropped 5 bases, with 11 bases sitting between them. For the CDR3, the DNA is TGTGCCTGGAGCTCGGGCCCAGACGAGCAGTACTTC. Amino acid sequence: CAWSSGPDEQYF.